The TCR beta chain described here comes from a study of Ad26.COV2.S vaccination and SARS-CoV-2 variants. Background on the study: Doses of Ad26.COV2.S were injected into muscle once or twice, 56 days apart.

This sample's treatment: 15 to 20 received Ad26.COV2.S at low or high dose, single or two shots; about 5 received placebo; per-sample allocation not given. Sampling took place 63 days after the first vaccine or placebo injection. Assay used: immunoSEQ multiplex PCR; TCRdb lists only in-frame clones, some missing. The sample holds roughly 680,000 clones, roughly 90% seen once. Study results and caveats: Analytic work on TCR breadth and depth might have understated the full extent of total T cell responses.

On this clone itself: Its antigen is currently unknown.

The specimen was peripheral blood, collected in a trial of Ad26.COV2.S vaccine versus placebo. This clonotype was obtained from a person aged 18-60 years who received the Ad26.COV2.S COVID-19 vaccine or a placebo.

CDR3 nucleotide sequence: TGTGCCAGCAGCTCCGAGGATGGCTACACCTTC. It translates to CASSSEDGYTF. The genes are TRBV3-1 (or the pseudogene TRBV3-2) and TRBJ1-2; D not resolved. The V gene's germline CDR1 is LGHDT and CDR2 YNNKEL (reference sequence). V gave up 5 bases and J gave up 6 bases, with 7 bases separating them. The CDR3 totals 11 residues.